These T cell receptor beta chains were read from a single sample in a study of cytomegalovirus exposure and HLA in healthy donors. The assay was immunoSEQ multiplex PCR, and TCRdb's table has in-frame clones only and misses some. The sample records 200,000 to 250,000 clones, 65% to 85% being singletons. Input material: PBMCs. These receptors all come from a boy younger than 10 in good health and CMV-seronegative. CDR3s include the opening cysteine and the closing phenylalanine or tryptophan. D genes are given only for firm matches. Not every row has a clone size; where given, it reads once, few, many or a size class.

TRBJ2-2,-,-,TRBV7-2,CASSSLIRGTGELFF,TGTGCCAGCAGCTCCCTTATTCGGGGGACCGGGGAGCTGTTTTTT
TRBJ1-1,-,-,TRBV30,CAWSVSQVTEAFF,TGTGCCTGGAGTGTTTCTCAGGTCACTGAAGCTTTCTTT
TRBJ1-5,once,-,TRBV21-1,CASRPNGGEGNQPQHF,TGTGCCAGCAGGCCGAATGGGGGCGAGGGCAATCAGCCCCAGCATTTT
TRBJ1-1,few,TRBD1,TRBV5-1,CASSWRTGEGTEAFF,TGCGCCAGCAGCTGGCGGACAGGGGAGGGCACTGAAGCTTTCTTT
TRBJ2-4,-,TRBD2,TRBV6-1,CASTQGRGKNIQYF,TGTGCCAGCACCCAAGGGCGGGGGAAAAACATTCAGTACTTC
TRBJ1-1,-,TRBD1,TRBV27,CASSLSYAGQGNTEAFF,TGTGCCAGCAGTTTATCGTACGCGGGACAGGGGAACACTGAAGCTTTCTTT
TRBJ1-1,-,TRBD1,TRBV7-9,CASSSYRGMGTEAFF,TGTGCCAGCAGCTCTTACAGGGGAATGGGAACTGAAGCTTTCTTT
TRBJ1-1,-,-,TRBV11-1,CASSLGQATEAFF,TGTGCCAGCAGCTTAGGACAGGCAACTGAAGCTTTCTTT
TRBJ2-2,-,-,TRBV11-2,CARVIRELTNTGELFF,TGTGCCAGAGTAATCCGGGAGCTAACGAACACCGGGGAGCTGTTTTTT
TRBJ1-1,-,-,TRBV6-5,CASSYGSEAFF,TGTGCCAGCAGTTACGGCAGTGAAGCTTTCTTT
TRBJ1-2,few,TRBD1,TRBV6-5,CASSYLGQKTYGYTF,TGTGCCAGCAGTTACTTGGGACAGAAAACCTATGGCTACACCTTC
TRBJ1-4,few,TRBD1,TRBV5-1,CASMGQGAGKLFF,TGCGCCAGCATGGGACAGGGTGCAGGAAAACTGTTTTTT
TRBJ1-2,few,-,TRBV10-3,CAISESRDYGYTF,TGTGCCATCAGTGAGTCCAGGGACTATGGCTACACCTTC
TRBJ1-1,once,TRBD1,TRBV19,CASTTGGTEAFF,TGTGCCAGTACTACAGGGGGCACTGAAGCTTTCTTT
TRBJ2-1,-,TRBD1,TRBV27,CASSPGQGTYNEQFF,TGTGCCAGCAGTCCCGGACAGGGGACCTACAATGAGCAGTTCTTC
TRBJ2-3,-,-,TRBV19,CASTTSLNVWPTDTQYF,TGTGCCAGTACCACCTCTTTGAACGTTTGGCCGACAGATACGCAGTATTTT
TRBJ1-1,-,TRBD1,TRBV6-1,CASSGQGRTEAFF,TGTGCCAGCAGTGGACAGGGGAGAACTGAAGCTTTCTTT
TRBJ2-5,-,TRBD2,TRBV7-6,CASSRGAGEQYF,TGTGCCAGCAGCCGCGGGGCGGGGGAGCAGTACTTC
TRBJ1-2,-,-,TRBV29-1,CSVTGTNYGYTF,TGCAGCGTAACCGGGACTAACTATGGCTACACCTTC
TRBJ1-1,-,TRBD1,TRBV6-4,CASSLDRATEAFF,TGTGCCAGCAGCCTGGACAGGGCCACTGAAGCCTTCTTT
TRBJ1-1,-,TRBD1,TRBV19,CASSIWDRGPVTEAFF,TGTGCCAGTAGTATCTGGGACAGGGGGCCGGTCACTGAAGCTTTCTTT
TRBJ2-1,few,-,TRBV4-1,CASSQVDMGLTYNEQFF,TGCGCCAGCAGCCAAGTCGACATGGGACTGACCTACAATGAGCAGTTCTTC
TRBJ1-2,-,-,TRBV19,CASSIGGPSYGYTF,TGTGCCAGTAGTATAGGGGGGCCGAGCTATGGCTACACCTTC
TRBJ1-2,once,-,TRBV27,CASSLSRGPYGNYGYTF,TGTGCCAGCAGTTTATCGCGGGGGCCCTACGGTAACTATGGCTACACCTTC
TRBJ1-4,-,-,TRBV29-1,CSVASAGFNEKLFF,TGCAGCGTTGCTAGCGCAGGCTTTAATGAAAAACTGTTTTTT